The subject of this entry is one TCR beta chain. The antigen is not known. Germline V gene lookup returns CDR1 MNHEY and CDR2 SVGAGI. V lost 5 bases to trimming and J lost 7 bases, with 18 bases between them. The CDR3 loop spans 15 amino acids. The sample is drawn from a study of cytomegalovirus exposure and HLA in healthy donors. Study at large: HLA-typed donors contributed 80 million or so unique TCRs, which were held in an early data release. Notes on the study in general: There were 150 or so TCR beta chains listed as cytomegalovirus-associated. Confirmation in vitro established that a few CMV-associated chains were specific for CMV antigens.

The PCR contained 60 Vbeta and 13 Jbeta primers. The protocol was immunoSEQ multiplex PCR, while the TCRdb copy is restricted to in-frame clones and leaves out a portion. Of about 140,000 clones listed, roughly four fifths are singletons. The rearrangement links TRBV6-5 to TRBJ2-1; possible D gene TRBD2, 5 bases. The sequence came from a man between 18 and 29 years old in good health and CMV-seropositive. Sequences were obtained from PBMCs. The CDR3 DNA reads TGTGCCAGCAGTCTAACTAGAAACCCCCTGAATGAGCAGTTCTTC. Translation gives CASSLTRNPLNEQFF.